This T cell receptor beta chain came from a study of blood T cell repertoires in COVID-19. Study-level information: COVID-19 samples, acute and convalescent, were from the United States, Italy and Spain. Sample material is recorded as cDNA or gDNA derived from T cells, B-cell-depleted T cells, or PBMCs.

This clone was recorded a few times. TCRdb keeps only in-frame clones here, not all; method: immunoSEQ multiplex PCR. The sample lists 250,000 to 350,000 clones; around 90% were seen once. This CDR3 contains 15 residues. The V and J ends lost 5 bases and 7 bases, in that order; junction bases with no gene match: 13. Germline CDR1 and CDR2: PRHDT and FYEKMQ (reference sequence). Clinical history as reported by participants underpinned cohort assignment. Either two negative PCRs, clearance, or symptom resolution qualified Cohort 3 donors as recovered. The material sequenced was PBMCs or T cells enriched from blood (not recorded which). This chain connects TRBV13 to TRBJ1-1; TRBD1 matches at 7 bases. This TCR was sampled from a woman in her 50s who had recovered from COVID-19. The CDR3 here is CASSLQGGGRREAFF. As DNA, the CDR3 is TGTGCCAGCAGCCTCCAGGGGGGAGGAAGGCGTGAAGCTTTCTTT.